The 22 T cell receptor beta chains given below trace back to one sample, sequenced in a study of shared clonotypes between healthy human individuals. TCRdb's copy holds only in-frame clones and misses some; the assay was immunoSEQ multiplex PCR. The sample carries about 580,000 clones, 95% to 98% recorded once. Naive-designated CD8 cells lacked CD45RO, were positively enriched for CCR7, and omitted terminally differentiated effector memory CD45RA+ cells. The material sequenced was naive CD8+ T cells sorted from blood. The source is a man aged 25-45 years in good health.

The V gene is TRBV12-5, the J gene TRBJ2-1; TRBD2 matches at 8 bases. CDR3 length: 16 amino acids. CDR1 is LGHNT, CDR2 FRNRAP, per germline. Germline trimming cut 3 bases from V and 6 bases from J; bases unmatched to any gene: 10. The CDR3 loop reads CASGFLGGTRGNEQFF. CDR3 in DNA: TGTGCTAGTGGTTTTCTGGGGGGGACTAGAGGCAATGAGCAGTTCTTC.

The chain has TRBV15 and TRBJ2-7, with TRBD2 as a possible D gene (5 bases). Deletions cut 3 bases from V and 7 bases from J, with 10 bases between. This CDR3 comprises 12 residues. Looked up from germline, CDR1 is LNHNV and CDR2 is YYDKDF (reference sequence). CDR3 coding DNA: TGTGCCACCAGCAGTAGTTGGAGGGAGCAGTACTTC. As protein: CATSSSWREQYF.

This chain links TRBV29-1 with TRBJ2-7; D is undetermined. Per the germline V gene, CDR1 is SQVTM and CDR2 is ANQGSEA. CDR3 length equals 13 residues. Deletions cut 0 bases from V and 0 bases from J, with 6 bases between. CDR3 sequence reads: CSVEEGSSYEQYF. CDR3 nucleotide sequence: TGCAGCGTTGAAGAGGGATCCTCCTACGAGCAGTACTTC.

This chain joins TRBV5-1 and TRBJ1-5, with D perhaps matching TRBD1 (5 bases). The V and J ends lost 1 base and 3 bases respectively, with 14 bases between them. The CDR3 has 16 residues. In germline, CDR1 is SGHRS, CDR2 YFSETQ. The CDR3 DNA sequence: TGCGCCAGCAGCTTGAGCAACCCAGGGATCAATCAGCCCCAGCATTTT. Protein: CASSLSNPGINQPQHF.

This sequence joins TRBV7-9 and TRBJ2-1, with D possibly TRBD1 on 6 matching bases. V gave up 1 base and J gave up 10 bases, with 14 bases separating them. Germline CDR1 is SEHNR and CDR2 is FQNEAQ (reference sequence). The CDR3 spans 14 residues. Here the CDR3 DNA reads TGTGCCAGCAGCTTAGGTCTCCAGGACAGAGAGCAGTTCTTC. Translating it yields CASSLGLQDREQFF.

In nucleotides, the CDR3 is TGTGCCAGCAGCTTAGGAAGGGCCCCGGACAGGGCAGAGACCCAGTACTTC. Its protein is CASSLGRAPDRAETQYF. The J gene is TRBJ2-5, the V gene TRBV7-2; TRBD1 agrees at 8 bases. CDR1 is SGHTA, CDR2 FQGNSA, per germline. The CDR3 is made up of 17 amino acids. Losses at the gene ends were 1 base for V and 4 bases for J; bases not matched to a gene: 11.

This sequence joins TRBV15 and TRBJ1-2, with 9 bases identical to TRBD1. CDR1 LNHNV and CDR2 YYDKDF come from the germline V gene (reference sequence). There are 18 residues in the CDR3. Germline trimming cut 5 bases from V and 2 bases from J; bases unmatched to any gene: 15. CDR3 nucleotide sequence: TGTGCCACCAGCGAGGGAGTTCGGCTGGGACAGGGAAACTATGGCTACACCTTC. Translating gives CATSEGVRLGQGNYGYTF.

The chain carries TRBV4-1 and TRBJ2-2; D unresolved. Trimming took off 1 base at V and 0 bases at J, with 6 bases between the two ends. This CDR3 is 15 amino acids long. From germline, CDR1 is MGHRA and CDR2 YSYEKL. In nucleotides, the CDR3 is TGCGCCAGCAGCCAAGGACTGACGAACACCGGGGAGCTGTTTTTT. As protein: CASSQGLTNTGELFF.

This chain joins TRBV2 and TRBJ2-7, with a weak D call TRBD2 (6 bases). V lost 2 bases to trimming and J lost 2 bases, with 16 bases between them. CDR3 size: 16 residues. Germline CDR1 is SNHLY and CDR2 is FYNNEI. CDR3 in DNA: TGTGCCAGCAGTGAAAATCCGGGGGACCGCGCCTACGAGCAGTACTTC. Protein sequence: CASSENPGDRAYEQYF.

The chain couples TRBV5-5 to TRBJ2-1; perhaps TRBD2 as D (5 bases). The CDR3 is 15 amino acids. Deletions cut 2 bases from V and 6 bases from J, with 15 bases between. CDR1 is SGHKS and CDR2 is YYEKEE in the germline V gene (reference sequence). CDR3 in amino acids: CASSFEGGLGNEQFF. In DNA, the CDR3 is TGTGCCAGCAGCTTCGAGGGCGGACTGGGCAATGAGCAGTTCTTC.

The rearrangement joins TRBV4-3 to TRBJ2-1; D call uncertain. The CDR3 runs 18 residues. V lost 0 bases and J lost 0, with 15 bases in between. The germline CDR1 and CDR2 sequences are LGHNA and YSLEER. In DNA, the CDR3 is TGCGCCAGCAGCCAAGATCAACAAGGGATCGCCTCCTACAATGAGCAGTTCTTC. It specifies CASSQDQQGIASYNEQFF.

The genes are TRBV11-1 and TRBJ2-6; possibly TRBD1 for D (6 bases). CDR3 size: 16 residues. V was cut by 5 bases and J by 4 bases, with 15 bases left in between. The V gene's germline CDR1 is SGHAT and CDR2 FQDESV (reference sequence). CDR3 loop: CASSDHRDSGANVLTF. The CDR3 DNA reads as TGTGCCAGCAGCGATCACAGGGATTCGGGGGCCAACGTCCTGACTTTC.

This chain joins TRBV4-3 and TRBJ2-7, with 10 positions matching TRBD2. V lost 0 bases, J lost 0 bases, and 5 bases stayed unmatched. This CDR3 contains 17 residues. Per germline, CDR1 LGHNA and CDR2 YSLEER. This CDR3 reads CASSQDRASGSSYEQYF. In nucleotides, the CDR3 is TGCGCCAGCAGCCAAGATCGCGCTAGCGGGAGCTCCTACGAGCAGTACTTC.

On this clone: This sample includes further DNA sequences coding for the same CDR3. The V gene is TRBV27, the J gene TRBJ1-5, with D tentatively TRBD1 (5 bases). The germline V gene encodes CDR1 MNHEY and CDR2 SMNVEV (reference sequence). V was cut by 1 base and J by 4 bases, with 8 bases left in between. CDR3 length equals 14 residues. CDR3 protein: CASSLLGGNQPQHF. The CDR3 nucleotides read TGTGCCAGCAGTTTATTGGGGGGTAATCAGCCCCAGCATTTT.

The chain employs TRBV27 and TRBJ1-5; 7 nucleotides agree with TRBD1. The CDR3 is 14 residues long. The trim removed 2 bases at V and 9 bases at J, leaving 7 bases unmatched. Germline-derived CDR1 and CDR2 are MNHEY and SMNVEV (reference sequence). CDR3 DNA: TGTGCCAGCAGTTTAGCAGGGGGAATCATGCCCCAGCATTTT. This translates into CASSLAGGIMPQHF.

Concerning this clone: Mismatch with germline at one junction end may stem from a read error. This chain uses TRBV7-9 with TRBJ1-4, with 7 bases identical to TRBD1. This CDR3 has 15 residues. Germline CDR1 reads SEHNR; CDR2 reads FQNEAQ (reference sequence). The CDR3 region has the DNA TGTGCCAGCAGCATAGCACAGGGGCTTGATGAAAAACTGTTTTTT. Translation gives CASSIAQGLDEKLFF.

This rearrangement joins TRBV7-9 to TRBJ2-1; 12 bases are a match to TRBD2. Germline values: CDR1 SEHNR, CDR2 FQNEAQ (reference sequence). The J segment lost 7 bases and the V segment lost 5 bases, leaving 12 bases of the junction unmatched. The length of the CDR3 is 17 residues. CDR3 nucleotide sequence: TGTGCCAGCAGCACGACTAGCGGGAGAATGACGCGGAATGAGCAGTTCTTC. Translated, it gives CASSTTSGRMTRNEQFF.

The chain has TRBV30 and TRBJ2-5; D is perhaps TRBD1 or TRBD2 (5 bases each). CDR1 and CDR2 from the germline V gene are GTSNPN and SVGIG (reference sequence). With 2 bases removed from V and 4 bases from J, the gap between germline ends came to 11 bases. The CDR3 sequence is 13 residues long. The CDR3 protein is CAWSRTGGETQYF. The CDR3 DNA sequence: TGTGCCTGGAGTCGGACTGGGGGAGAGACCCAGTACTTC.

V usage is TRBV7-6 and J usage is TRBJ1-2; maybe TRBD1 (5 bases). CDR1 SGHVS and CDR2 FNYEAQ come from the germline V gene. V dropped 2 bases and J dropped 0 bases, with 16 bases sitting between them. The CDR3 loop spans 17 amino acids. The CDR3 DNA follows: TGTGCCAGCAGCTTATCGCCCAACAGGCTGTCTAACTATGGCTACACCTTC. Translating gives CASSLSPNRLSNYGYTF.

The DNA for the CDR3 is TGTGCCAGCAGAGGAAAAAGAGCTTTCTTT. Translation gives CASRGKRAFF. The V gene is TRBV2, the J gene TRBJ1-1; D gene ambiguous. CDR1 is SNHLY, CDR2 FYNNEI, per germline. The CDR3 is 10 amino acids. V lost 6 bases, J lost 10 bases, and 9 bases lay in between.

V gene TRBV21-1 combines with J gene TRBJ1-2. TRBV21-1 is designated a pseudogene. The CDR3 totals 14 residues. In DNA, the CDR3 is TGTGCCAGCAGCAAACTGCTCGCAGCCTATGGCTACACCTTC. Translated: CASSKLLAAYGYTF.

A single count supports this clone. J is TRBJ1-1 and V is TRBV18; D uncertain. The CDR3 spans 13 residues. Germline CDR1 KGHSH, CDR2 LQKENI. Trimming removed 4 bases from V and 1 base from J, with 7 bases in between. The CDR3 here is CASSLDPNTEAFF. CDR3 DNA sequence: TGTGCCAGCTCACTCGACCCGAACACTGAAGCTTTCTTT.